This T cell receptor beta chain was observed in a study of neurological immune-mediated disorders. General observations from the study: Phylogenetic grouping placed 18 of 34 multiple sclerosis patients' repertoires in one related-CDR3 cluster, a possible signature.

The cDNA was synthesized by means of template-switch 5'RACE, which was carried out with 10-nucleotide random UMIs. Every sequencing run gave over 190 million TCR-beta sequences, taken from 15-18 subjects. One entry per CDR3 protein, called by TCRdb with MiXCR from the 5' RACE reads. This repertoire shows over 35,000 distinct CDR3 sequences, approximately 2.4% found once; its top ten account for approximately 2.3%. Inclusive of both ends, the CDR3 amounts to 15 amino acids. In germline, CDR1 is MNHEY, CDR2 SMNVEV (reference sequence). This clonotype turned up a few times. The antigen remains unidentified. No DNA is shown, since the ends of the CDR3 on it are uncertain; the CDR3 is the one TCRdb lists.

The rearrangement joins TRBV27 to TRBJ1-5; the D segment call TRBD1 is taken from the table without a DNA check. Sequenced input: PBMCs. The origin of this receptor is a man aged 45-65 years with multiple sclerosis. The CDR3 region is CASSFGGGSNQPQNF.